This T cell receptor beta chain originates from a study of cytomegalovirus exposure and HLA in healthy donors (dated by TCRdb to the late 2010s). About the full investigation: An earlier analysis of roughly 570 of the donors reported roughly 300 Gb of sequence data and 117 million unique TCR beta sequences obtained from about 180 million T cells. Genome-wide SNP genotypes for about 65% of the roughly 670 donors were used in a later genetic analysis, which treated that subset as a discovery cohort. The study profiled the T cell repertoires of 500 to 800 subjects by immunosequencing and related them to cytomegalovirus serostatus. Across under 500 genotyped donors of the cohort, an average of about 240,000 unique TCR beta nucleotide sequences per donor were sequenced, and roughly 20% of those sequences were non-productive. To study patterns of TCR occurrence, a later analysis re-analyzed previously published TCR beta repertoires from 666 donors and added high-resolution HLA genotyping. The genetic ancestry cluster associated with self-reported Caucasian donors included roughly 84% of the roughly 360 genotyped donors. A separate validation cohort of over 95 different subjects was used in addition to the approximately 640-subject first cohort. In the later analysis, no new phenotypic data were used to find candidate immune exposures; instead, reliance was placed on TCR beta sequences and their occurrence across donors. Several DR-DQ haplotypes were handled as single units for association and clustering because linkage in the cohort was strong. The number of donors typed differed by locus, with 629-630 for A, B, C, DRB1 and DQB1, approximately 500 for DQA1, about 610 for DPA1, and 472 for DPB1. Both class I and class II loci were covered by HLA typing, at four-digit resolution. Donor age, sex, ethnicity and CMV serostatus were compiled alongside the repertoire data. Roughly 300 gigabases of sequencing data and tens of millions of unique TCR sequences were included in an early release covering under 650 HLA-typed donors. To predict cytomegalovirus infection status, the study brought together high-throughput TCR immunosequencing, statistical association of individual TCRs with disease status, and machine learning. The study aimed to test whether signatures of past pathogen exposure could be identified by cataloging public T cell receptors. All discovery cohort repertoires had been generated using a single sequencing platform. In an earlier analysis of more than 550 of the donors, high-throughput TCR beta sequencing was used to judge whether each TCR beta V gene segment behaved as functional or pseudogenic. Beyond this particular receptor, the publication reports: Most CMV-associated TCR beta chains appeared to be HLA-restricted in a later analysis, and the HLA associations seemed to be driven largely by CMV exposure. In a later analysis, the rate of TCR association differed among HLA loci, with DRB1 alleles having the most associated TCRs and HLA-C alleles having the fewest. Because some donors lacked HLA typing at each locus, the association tests relied only on the typed subset. Some IMGT-functional V segments, including TRBV6-2 and TRBV6-3, could not be distinguished by the 87-base-pair reads and were therefore excluded. A further reported finding was that TCR beta sequences accurately predicted the HLA-A and HLA-B alleles for most subjects in the first cohort. Immune exposure information for the cohort was limited to CMV serostatus. While some public TCRs were present in many individuals, most TCR sequences turned up only very rarely across donors. An earlier analysis of approximately 570 of the donors showed that most TCR beta V segments appeared in productive rearrangements either about 87% or about 30% of the time, which broadly matched IMGT annotations. A group of highly shared sequence variants was considered likely to be a technical artifact of the sequencing pipeline. Correlated functional status among segregating V segments might reflect linkage disequilibrium, but an unknown experimental factor could not be ruled out. In vitro tests confirmed that a few of the cytomegalovirus-associated TCR beta chains recognize cytomegalovirus antigens. The authors suggested that the approach could potentially be generalized to other disease states and immunological phenotypes. The study listed 164 TCR beta chains as associated with cytomegalovirus. A later analysis associated around 16,000 TCR beta sequences with specific HLA alleles at a false discovery rate of 0.05. In a later analysis, HLA-associated TCR beta chains showed more clonal expansion and lower generation probabilities than non-associated chains that were equally common. According to a later genetic analysis, donors in an Asian-associated ancestry cluster had fewer N-insertions in productive TCRs than the roughly 670-donor mean. Because counts were too low, approximately 18 rarely observed V segments, including chromosome 9 orphons, were excluded from the earlier analysis of 587 of the donors. Roughly uniform sequencing depth across donors was assumed in presence/absence analyses, although this assumption may not hold. In a later analysis, several top co-occurrence clusters were reported to appear linked to parvovirus B19, influenza, CMV and Epstein-Barr virus. When HLA alleles, especially DR and DQ, strongly co-occurred, TCR associations were difficult to assign to individual alleles. Only TCR beta chains were sequenced in this cohort, and the absence of alpha or paired-chain data limited detectable features. The classifier was reported to diagnose cytomegalovirus status with high specificity and sensitivity in both the original cohort and the validation cohort. In a later genetic analysis, a missense DCLRE1C variant was associated with V-gene and J-gene trimming of TCR beta chains, and the association was replicated in an independent cohort.

Libraries were built with the immunoSEQ multiplex PCR assay. For the multiplex PCR, a mixture combining 60 forward primers for TCR Vbeta segments and 13 reverse primers for TCR Jbeta segments was used. The CDR3 region of rearranged TCR beta genes was amplified from genomic DNA by a multiplex PCR assay. On the Illumina HiSeq System, the amplified TCR beta libraries were sequenced as 87-base-pair reads. The original pipeline was this. A later analysis tallied 75 million to 95 million unique TCR beta chains across the 550 to 850 repertoires, and some 10 million of those chains were shared by two or more donors. To remove PCR and sequencing errors, raw reads were error-corrected and collapsed into unique sequences using a nearest-neighbor algorithm that merged closely related sequences. To assign V, D and J gene segments, CDR3 sequences were aligned to IMGT reference sequences. For a sequence to be retained, at least a six-nucleotide match to both a V gene segment and a J gene segment was required. A rearrangement counted as productive if the CDR3 had no stop codons and remained in frame with V and J, and every other rearrangement counted as non-productive. CDR3 was defined according to IMGT convention as the region running from the second conserved V-encoded cysteine to the conserved J-encoded phenylalanine. The earlier analysis of roughly 590 of the donors excluded any sequence lacking an unambiguous match to a single V gene segment. An earlier analysis of a few hundred of the donors called V segments functional above 56.7% productive rearrangements and segregating when the between-donor standard deviation exceeded 5%. A statistical classification framework was built for diagnosing cytomegalovirus status from the catalog of TCR beta chain sequences. In a later analysis, TCR nucleotide sequences were compared against IMGT/GENE-DB human TR gene sequences so that V and J genes could be assigned. A later analysis assigned CDR3 sequences and most-parsimonious VDJ recombination scenarios with the TCRdist pipeline. A later analysis defined each TCR beta chain by its CDR3 amino acid sequence plus V-gene family, and excluded reads lacking a unique V-gene family. To address suspected cross-contamination and a sequencing artifact, a later analysis removed over 500 highly shared, low-generation-probability nucleotide sequences. For each public chain, a later analysis derived a clonal expansion index from normalized ranks of inferred template counts within each repertoire. A later analysis computed generation probabilities with a VDJ recombination model fitted to out-of-frame rearrangements, and checked the results against IGoR. In a later analysis, TCR-TCR, TCR-HLA and TCR-CMV co-occurrence was scored with hypergeometric tests, and a repertoire-size bias correction was applied to TCR pairs. A later analysis estimated false discovery rates by permuting HLA or CMV assignments 20 times. A later analysis grouped co-occurring TCRs with DBSCAN, adding TCRdist sequence similarity when clustering within HLA-allele-positive subsets. For co-occurrence clustering, repertoires with fewer than 30,000 or more than 120,000 public chains were excluded, along with five repertoires with anomalous nucleotide sharing. TCRdb retrieved this table from immuneACCESS and kept in-frame rearrangements only. Not all clones are present; in checked studies, unresolved V genes account for under half, and no reason is known for the remainder. The DNA gave D and trimming, while V, J and clone size come from that table. The sample contains around 200,000 clones, less than 85% of them found a single time. Jointly, the top ten make up 0.65% of the sample.

Per the germline V gene, SGHNT is the CDR1 and YENEEA is the CDR2. From cysteine to phenylalanine, the CDR3 is 14 amino acids long. The DNA shown is the 42-base CDR3, in frame from base 1. A distance of 14 bases separates the germline ends of V and J, which lose 4 bases and 5 bases respectively. A remark on this clone: The antigen this receptor binds is unknown. No base qualities exist here, and no much larger clone lies one base off it.

The cohort was made up of approximately 670 healthy bone marrow donors. At the time of sampling, all cohort members were nominally healthy, though unrecorded immune exposures were likely present. The donor was CMV seronegative and was included in the group of a few hundred seronegative cohort members. A peripheral blood sample was provided by each donor, and peripheral blood mononuclear cells were used for TCR beta sequencing. The Qiagen DNeasy Blood Extraction Kit was used to extract genomic DNA from the blood cell samples. The origin of this receptor is a boy under 18 in good health and CMV-seronegative. Sequences were obtained from PBMCs. Rearrangement joined TRBV11-3 to TRBJ1-1, with a tentative D gene TRBD1 over 5 matching bases. In nucleotide form, the sequence is TGTGCCAGCAGCTCAGGGCAGGGTGGAACTGAAGCTTTCTTT. The encoded protein is CASSSGQGGTEAFF. Outside the CDR3, residues come from the reference TRBV11-3 and TRBJ1-1 proteins, so the full variable domain is: EAGVVQSPRYKIIEKKQPVAFWCNPISGHNTLYWYLQNLGQGPELLIRYENEEAVDDSQLPKDRFSAERLKGVDSTLKIQPAELGDSAVYLCASSSGQGGTEAFFGQGTRLTVV.